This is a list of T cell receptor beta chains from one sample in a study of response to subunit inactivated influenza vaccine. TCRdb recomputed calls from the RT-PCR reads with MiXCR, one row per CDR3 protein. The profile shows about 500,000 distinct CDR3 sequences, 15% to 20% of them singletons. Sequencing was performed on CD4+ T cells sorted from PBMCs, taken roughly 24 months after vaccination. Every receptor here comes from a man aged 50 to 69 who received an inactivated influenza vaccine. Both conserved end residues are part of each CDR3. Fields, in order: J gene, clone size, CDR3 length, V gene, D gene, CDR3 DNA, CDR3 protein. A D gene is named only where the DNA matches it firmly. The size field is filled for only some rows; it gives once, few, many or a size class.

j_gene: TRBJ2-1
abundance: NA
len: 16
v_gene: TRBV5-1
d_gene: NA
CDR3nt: TGCGCCAGCAGCTTGGATCCCCAGGTTGGGCACAATGAGCAGTTCTTC
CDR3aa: CASSLDPQVGHNEQFF

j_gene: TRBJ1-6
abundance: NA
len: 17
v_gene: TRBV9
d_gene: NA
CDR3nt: TGTGCCAGCAGCGAACGGACAGCCAGCTCCTATAATTCACCCCTCCACTTT
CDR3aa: CASSERTASSYNSPLHF

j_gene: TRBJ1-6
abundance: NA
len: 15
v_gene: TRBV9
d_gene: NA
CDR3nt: TGTGCCAGCAGCGTAGATGCAGGGGATAATTCACCCCTCCACTTT
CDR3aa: CASSVDAGDNSPLHF

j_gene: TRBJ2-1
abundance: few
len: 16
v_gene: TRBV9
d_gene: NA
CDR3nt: TGTGCCAGCAGCGTAGCGGGAGTCAGGGGCTACAATGAGCAGTTCTTC
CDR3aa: CASSVAGVRGYNEQFF

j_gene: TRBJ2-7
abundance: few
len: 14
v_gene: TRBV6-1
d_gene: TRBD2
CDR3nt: TGTGCCAGCAGCCAGATGGGGGGGATCGAGGAGCAGTACTTC
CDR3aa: CASSQMGGIEEQYF

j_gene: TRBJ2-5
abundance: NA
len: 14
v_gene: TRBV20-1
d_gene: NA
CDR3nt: TGCAGTGCTAGAAGGGGTCCCCAATGGGAGACCCAGTACTTC
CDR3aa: CSARRGPQWETQYF

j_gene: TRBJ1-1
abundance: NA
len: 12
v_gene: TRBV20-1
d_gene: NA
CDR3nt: TGCAGTGCTACCCCTGAGAACACTGAAGCTTTCTTT
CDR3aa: CSATPENTEAFF

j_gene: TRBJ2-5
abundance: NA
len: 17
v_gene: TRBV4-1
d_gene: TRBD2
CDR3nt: TGCGCCAGCAGCCAGGTCTCTAGCGGGGGGGGTCGTGAGACCCAGTACTTC
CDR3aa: CASSQVSSGGGRETQYF

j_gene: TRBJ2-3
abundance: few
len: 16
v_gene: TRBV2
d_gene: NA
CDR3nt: TGTGCCAGCAGTGACCCTGGCGGGACTCGCACAGATACGCAGTATTTT
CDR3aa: CASSDPGGTRTDTQYF

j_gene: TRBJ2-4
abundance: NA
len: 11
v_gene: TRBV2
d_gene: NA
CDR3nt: TGTGCCAGCAGGGAGCATGGACTTCAGTACTTC
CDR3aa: CASREHGLQYF

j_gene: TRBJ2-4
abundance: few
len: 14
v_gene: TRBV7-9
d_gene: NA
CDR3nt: TGTGCCAGCAGCCGGACAGTAGCCAAAAACATTCAGTACTTC
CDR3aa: CASSRTVAKNIQYF

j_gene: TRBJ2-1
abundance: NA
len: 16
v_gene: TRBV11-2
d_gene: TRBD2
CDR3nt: TGTGCCAGCAGCCCGGGGACTAGCGTAGGGTACAATGAGCAGTTCTTC
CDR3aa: CASSPGTSVGYNEQFF

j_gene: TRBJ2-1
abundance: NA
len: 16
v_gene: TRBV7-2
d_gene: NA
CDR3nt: TGTGCCAGCAGCCCCCGTCGGTGGGGCGGGGTGGTTGAGCAGTTCTTC
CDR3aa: CASSPRRWGGVVEQFF

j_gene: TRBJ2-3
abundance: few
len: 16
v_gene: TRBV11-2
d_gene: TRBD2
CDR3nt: TGTGCCAGCAGCTCCTTGAGACTAGCGGGGGTGGATACGCAGTATTTT
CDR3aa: CASSSLRLAGVDTQYF

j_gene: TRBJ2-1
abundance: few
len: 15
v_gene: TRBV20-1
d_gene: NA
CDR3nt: TGCAGTGCTGGCCCCCAGCCCAGCTCCTACAATGAGCAGTTCTTC
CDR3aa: CSAGPQPSSYNEQFF

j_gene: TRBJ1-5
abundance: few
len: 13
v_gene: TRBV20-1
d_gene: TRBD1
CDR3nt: TGCAGTGCTAGTTGGGAGGGGGCTGGGCCCCAGCATTTT
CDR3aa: CSASWEGAGPQHF

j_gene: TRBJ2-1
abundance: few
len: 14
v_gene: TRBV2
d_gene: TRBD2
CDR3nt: TGTGCCTCCACATCAGCGGGAGGGATAGCTGAGCAGTTCTTC
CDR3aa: CASTSAGGIAEQFF

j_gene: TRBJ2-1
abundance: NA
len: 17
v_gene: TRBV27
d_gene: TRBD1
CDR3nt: TGTGCCAGCAGTTTAGTTCCACAGGGGCCTTACTACAATGAGCAGTTCTTC
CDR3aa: CASSLVPQGPYYNEQFF

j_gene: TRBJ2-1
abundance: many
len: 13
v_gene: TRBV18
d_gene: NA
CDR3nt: TGTGCCAGCTCAAAACAGGGCAACAATGAGCAGTTCTTC
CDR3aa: CASSKQGNNEQFF

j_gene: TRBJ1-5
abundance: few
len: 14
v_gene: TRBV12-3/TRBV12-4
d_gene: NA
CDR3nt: TGTGCCAGCAGTTTCGACGGCAACAATCAGCCCCAGCATTTT
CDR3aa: CASSFDGNNQPQHF

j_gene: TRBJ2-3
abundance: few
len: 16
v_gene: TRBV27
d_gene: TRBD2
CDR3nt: TGTGCCAGCAGTTTAGAGGGACTAGCGGGAGTAGATACGCAGTATTTT
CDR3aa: CASSLEGLAGVDTQYF

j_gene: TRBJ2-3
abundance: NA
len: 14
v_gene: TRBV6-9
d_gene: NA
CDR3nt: TGTGCCACCATCGACCGACAGCCGACAGATACGCAGTATTTT
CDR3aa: CATIDRQPTDTQYF

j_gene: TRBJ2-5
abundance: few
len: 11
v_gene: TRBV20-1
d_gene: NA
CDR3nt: TGCAGTGCGACAACTATGGAGACCCAGTACTTC
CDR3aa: CSATTMETQYF

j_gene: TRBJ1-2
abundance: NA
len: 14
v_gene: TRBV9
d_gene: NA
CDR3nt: TGTGCCAGCAGCTTGACTGGGGGGGATAGTGGCTACACCTTC
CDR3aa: CASSLTGGDSGYTF

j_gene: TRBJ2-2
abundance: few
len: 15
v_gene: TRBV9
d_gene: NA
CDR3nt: TGTGCCAGCAGCGGATTAGCGGAGAGGGGCGGGGAGCTGTTTTTT
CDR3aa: CASSGLAERGGELFF

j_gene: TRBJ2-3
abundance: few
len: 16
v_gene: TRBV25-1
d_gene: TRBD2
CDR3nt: TGTGCCAGCAGTGATCGTAGCGGGGGACGTGTGGATACGCAGTATTTT
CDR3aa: CASSDRSGGRVDTQYF

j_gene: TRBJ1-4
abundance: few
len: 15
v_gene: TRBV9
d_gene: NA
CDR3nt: TGTGCCAGCAGCAGGGGAGGCACCTCTAATGAAAAACTGTTTTTT
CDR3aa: CASSRGGTSNEKLFF

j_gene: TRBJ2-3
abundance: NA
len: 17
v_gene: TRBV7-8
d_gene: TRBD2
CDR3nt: TGTGCCAGCAGCTTAGGTCTAGCGGGGTGGGTAACAGATACGCAGTATTTT
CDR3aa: CASSLGLAGWVTDTQYF

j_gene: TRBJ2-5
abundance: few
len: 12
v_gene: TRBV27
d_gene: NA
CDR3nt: TGTGCCAGCACTCCGTACCAAGAGACCCAGTACTTC
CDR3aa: CASTPYQETQYF

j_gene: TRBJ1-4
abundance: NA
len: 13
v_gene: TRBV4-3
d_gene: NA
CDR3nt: TGCGCCAGCAGCCAAGATCCAGGCGCCAAACTGTTTTTT
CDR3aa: CASSQDPGAKLFF

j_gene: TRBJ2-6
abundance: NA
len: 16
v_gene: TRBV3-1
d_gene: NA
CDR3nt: TGTGCCAGCAGCCAATCAGGGGCGACTGGGGCCAACGTCCTGACTTTC
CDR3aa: CASSQSGATGANVLTF

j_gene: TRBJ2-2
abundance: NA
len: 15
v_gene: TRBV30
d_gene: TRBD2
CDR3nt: TGTGCCTGGAGTTACGGGGGGGCCGGCTCCGGGGAGCTGTTTTTT
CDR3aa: CAWSYGGAGSGELFF

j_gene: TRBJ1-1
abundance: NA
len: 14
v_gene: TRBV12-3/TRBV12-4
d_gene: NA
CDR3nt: TGTGCCAGCAGTTCTCCAGGGCGCCAAACTGAAGCTTTCTTT
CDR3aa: CASSSPGRQTEAFF

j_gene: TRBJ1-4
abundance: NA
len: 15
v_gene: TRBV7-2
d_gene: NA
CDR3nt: TGTGCCAGCAGCTTAGGCAACTGGGCTAATGAAAAACTGTTTTTT
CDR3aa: CASSLGNWANEKLFF

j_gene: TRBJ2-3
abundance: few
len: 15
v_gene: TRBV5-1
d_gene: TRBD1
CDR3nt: TGCGCCAGCAGCGGACGGACAGGGTCGACAGATACGCAGTATTTT
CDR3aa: CASSGRTGSTDTQYF

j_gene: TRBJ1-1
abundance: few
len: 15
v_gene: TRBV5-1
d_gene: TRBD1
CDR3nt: TGCGCCAGCAGCCCGGGACAGCCGAGTACTACTGAAGCTTTCTTT
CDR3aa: CASSPGQPSTTEAFF

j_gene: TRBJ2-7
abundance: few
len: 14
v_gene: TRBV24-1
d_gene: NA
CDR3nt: TGTGCCACCAGCCCCCGGACTAACCCCTACGAGCAGTACTTC
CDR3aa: CATSPRTNPYEQYF

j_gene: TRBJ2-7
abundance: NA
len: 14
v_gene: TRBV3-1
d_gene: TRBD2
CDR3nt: TGTGCCAGCAGCCCTGGCGGGGGGCCCGCCGAGCAGTACTTC
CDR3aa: CASSPGGGPAEQYF

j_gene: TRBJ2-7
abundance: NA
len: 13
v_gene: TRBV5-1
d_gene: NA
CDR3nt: TGCGCCAGCAGCTCCCAGCCGACCTACGAGCAGTACTTC
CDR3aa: CASSSQPTYEQYF

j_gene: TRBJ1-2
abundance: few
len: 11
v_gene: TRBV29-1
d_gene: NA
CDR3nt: TGCAGCGTTGAATTGATCTATGGCTACACCTTC
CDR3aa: CSVELIYGYTF

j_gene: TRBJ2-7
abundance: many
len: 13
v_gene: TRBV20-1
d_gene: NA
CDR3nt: TGCAGTGCTGTCCGGGCCGGCTGGGGGGAGCAGTACTTC
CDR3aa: CSAVRAGWGEQYF

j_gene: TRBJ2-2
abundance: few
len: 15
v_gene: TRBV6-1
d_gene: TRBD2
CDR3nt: TGTGCCAGCAGAACCAGCGGGGGTAACACCGGGGAGCTGTTTTTT
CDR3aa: CASRTSGGNTGELFF

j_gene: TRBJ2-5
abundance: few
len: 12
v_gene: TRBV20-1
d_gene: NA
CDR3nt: TGCAGTGCTAGCCCAACTCAAGAGACCCAGTACTTC
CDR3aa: CSASPTQETQYF

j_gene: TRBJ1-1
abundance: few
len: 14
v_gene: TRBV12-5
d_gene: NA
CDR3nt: TGTGCTAGTGGTTTGGTCGGGGGGGCCACTGAAGCTTTCTTT
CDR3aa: CASGLVGGATEAFF

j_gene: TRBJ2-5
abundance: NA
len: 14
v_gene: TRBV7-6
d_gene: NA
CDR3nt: TGTGCCAGCAGCTTTGAGGGAGCTCCCGAGACCCAGTACTTC
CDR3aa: CASSFEGAPETQYF

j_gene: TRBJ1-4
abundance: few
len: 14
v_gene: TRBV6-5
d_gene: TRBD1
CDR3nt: TGTGCCAGCCGTTTGACAGGGGCTAATGAAAAACTGTTTTTT
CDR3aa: CASRLTGANEKLFF

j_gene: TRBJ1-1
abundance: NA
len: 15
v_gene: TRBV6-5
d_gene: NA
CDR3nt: TGTGCCAGCAGTTACTCCCGAAACGTGAGGTCTGAAGCTTTCTTT
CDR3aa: CASSYSRNVRSEAFF

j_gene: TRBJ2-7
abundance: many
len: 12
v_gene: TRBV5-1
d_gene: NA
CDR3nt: TGCGCCAGCAGCCGGGACGGTTACGAGCAGTACTTC
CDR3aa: CASSRDGYEQYF

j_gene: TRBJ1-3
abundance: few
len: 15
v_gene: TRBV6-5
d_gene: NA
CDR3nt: TGTGCCAGCGGTTACGGGGGACAATCTGGAAACACCATATATTTT
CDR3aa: CASGYGGQSGNTIYF

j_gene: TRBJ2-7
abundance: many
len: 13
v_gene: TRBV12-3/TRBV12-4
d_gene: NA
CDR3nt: TGTGCCAGCAGTTTTGATAGCTCCTACGAGCAGTACTTC
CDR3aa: CASSFDSSYEQYF

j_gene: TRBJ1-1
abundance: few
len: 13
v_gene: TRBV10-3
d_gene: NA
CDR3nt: TGTGCCATCGCGGGGGCCCCGGGGACTGAAGCTTTCTTT
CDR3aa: CAIAGAPGTEAFF

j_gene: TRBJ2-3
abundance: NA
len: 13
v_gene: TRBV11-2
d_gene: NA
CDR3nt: TGTGCCAGCAGCAGGGAGCGGACAGATACGCAGTATTTT
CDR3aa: CASSRERTDTQYF

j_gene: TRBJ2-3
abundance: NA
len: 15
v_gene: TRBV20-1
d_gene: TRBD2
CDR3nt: TGCAGTGCTAGAGATGGGAGCGGGGTCACAGATACGCAGTATTTT
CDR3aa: CSARDGSGVTDTQYF

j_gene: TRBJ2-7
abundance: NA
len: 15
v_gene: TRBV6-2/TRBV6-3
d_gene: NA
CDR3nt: TGTGCCAGCAGATCCAGTACTAGCACCGACTACGAGCAGTACTTC
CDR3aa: CASRSSTSTDYEQYF

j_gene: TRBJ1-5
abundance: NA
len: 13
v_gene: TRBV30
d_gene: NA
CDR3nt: TGTGCCTGGAGTGTACAGGGTCATCAGCCCCAGCATTTT
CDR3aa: CAWSVQGHQPQHF

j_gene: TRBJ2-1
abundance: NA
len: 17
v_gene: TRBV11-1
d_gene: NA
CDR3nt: TGTGCCAGCAGCTTAGCTAGCGTACGAAGCTCCTACAATGAGCAGTTCTTC
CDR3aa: CASSLASVRSSYNEQFF

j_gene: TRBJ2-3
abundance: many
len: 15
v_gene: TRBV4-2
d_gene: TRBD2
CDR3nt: TGTGCCAGCAGCCAAAGTAGCGGGGAAACAGATACGCAGTATTTT
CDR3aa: CASSQSSGETDTQYF

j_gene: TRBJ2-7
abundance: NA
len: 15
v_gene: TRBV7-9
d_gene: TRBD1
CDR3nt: TGTGCCAGCAGCTATACAGGGGAGAGCTCCTACGAGCAGTACTTC
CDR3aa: CASSYTGESSYEQYF

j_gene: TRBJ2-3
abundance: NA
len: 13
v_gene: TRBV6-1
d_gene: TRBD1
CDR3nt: TGTGCCGGACCGGGACAGGACACAGATACGCAGTATTTT
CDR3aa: CAGPGQDTDTQYF

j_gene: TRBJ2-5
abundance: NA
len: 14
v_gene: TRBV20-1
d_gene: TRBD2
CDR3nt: TGCAGTGCTAGAATACGGACTAGCGGGGAGACCCAGTACTTC
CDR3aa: CSARIRTSGETQYF